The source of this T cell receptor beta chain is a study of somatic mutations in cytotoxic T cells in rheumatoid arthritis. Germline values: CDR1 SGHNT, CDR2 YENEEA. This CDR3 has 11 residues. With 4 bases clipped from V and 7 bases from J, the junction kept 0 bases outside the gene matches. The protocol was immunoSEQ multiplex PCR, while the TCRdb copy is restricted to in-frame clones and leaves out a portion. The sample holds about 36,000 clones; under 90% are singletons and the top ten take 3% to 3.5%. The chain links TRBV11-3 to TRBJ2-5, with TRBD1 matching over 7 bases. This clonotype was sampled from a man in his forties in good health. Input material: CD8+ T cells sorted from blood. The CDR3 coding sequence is TGTGCCAGCAGCTCAGGGGGGACCCAGTACTTC. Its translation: CASSSGGTQYF.